Listed below are T cell receptor beta chains from one sample, sequenced in a study of cytomegalovirus exposure and HLA in healthy donors. Method: immunoSEQ multiplex PCR; TCRdb's copy keeps in-frame clones and lacks some. The table shows around 150,000 clones, with around 82% occurring only once. Input material: PBMCs. Receptors originate from a man aged 25-45 years in good health and CMV-seropositive. The CDR3 runs from the conserved cysteine through the conserved F or W. The D gene is left open where the match is weak. Not all rows give a size; the values are once, few, many and, for expanded clones, a class.

TRBJ2-7 . TRBV4-2 . TGTGCCAGCAGCCAAGATGGGCAGCCCTACGAGCAGTACTTC CASSQDGQPYEQYF
TRBJ2-5 few TRBV28 TRBD2 TGTGCCAGCAGGGATACTAGCGGGAGTTCCCAAGAGACCCAGTACTTC CASRDTSGSSQETQYF
TRBJ1-4 few TRBV6-1 . TGTGCCAGCAGTGCGGTCCCTAATGAAAAACTGTTTTTT CASSAVPNEKLFF
TRBJ1-1 . TRBV5-6 TRBD1 TGTGCCAGCAGCCCTAGGGACAGAAAGAACACTGAAGCTTTCTTT CASSPRDRKNTEAFF
TRBJ2-1 . TRBV29-1 TRBD2 TGCAGCGTTGAGGGGGGGTTTGGCTCCTACAATGAGCAGTTCTTC CSVEGGFGSYNEQFF
TRBJ2-3 . TRBV7-9 . TGTGCCAGCAGCTTGGGGCGGGACACAGATACGCAGTATTTT CASSLGRDTDTQYF
TRBJ2-5 . TRBV5-1 . TGCGCCAGCAGCTCAGGGCAAGAGACCCAGTACTTC CASSSGQETQYF
TRBJ1-1 . TRBV5-1 . TGCGCCAGCAGCAACGCAGGGGTGAACACTGAAGCTTTCTTT CASSNAGVNTEAFF
TRBJ2-2 . TRBV6-1 . TGTGCCAGCAGCCCGGGACATTCGAACACCGGGGAGCTGTTTTTT CASSPGHSNTGELFF
TRBJ1-5 . TRBV6-5 . TGTGCCAGCAGTACCCTAAATCAGCCCCAGCATTTT CASSTLNQPQHF
TRBJ1-2 . TRBV27 TRBD1 TGTGCCAGCAGTCCCCAGGGGGCTCGGTATGGCTACACCTTC CASSPQGARYGYTF
TRBJ2-1 . TRBV5-1 . TGCGCCAGCCACCCTGGGGGGGCGATGGGAGACAATGAGCAGTTCTTC CASHPGGAMGDNEQFF
TRBJ2-7 . TRBV6-5 TRBD1 TGTGCCAGCAGACTCGGACAGGCCTACGAGCAGTACTTC CASRLGQAYEQYF
TRBJ2-7 . TRBV29-1 . TGCAGCGTCCGGGACAACTCCTACGAGCAGTACTTC CSVRDNSYEQYF
TRBJ1-6 few TRBV9 . TGTGCCAGCAGCGTAGCAGGGAATTCACCCCTCCACTTT CASSVAGNSPLHF
TRBJ2-7 . TRBV29-1 TRBD1 TGCAGCGTTGGAGGGGTAGGGGGCCATGCCTACGAGCAGTACTTC CSVGGVGGHAYEQYF
TRBJ2-3 . TRBV5-6 TRBD2 TGTGCCAGCAGCTTGGGTAGCGGGGTGGCAGATACGCAGTATTTT CASSLGSGVADTQYF
TRBJ1-1 . TRBV25-1 . TGTGCCAGCAGTGACGCGACCCCGGCGGGGAAAGCTTTCTTT CASSDATPAGKAFF